This entry is about one T cell receptor (beta chain). This specimen comes from a study of T cell repertoires in cytomegalovirus infection. TCRdb reanalysed the reads using MiXCR and keeps one entry per CDR3 protein. The sample has 200,000 to 300,000 distinct CDR3 sequences, around 9% seen once; the top ten hold about 16%. CDR1 is SGHDN, CDR2 FVKESK, per germline. CDR3 length: 13 residues. Trimming took off 1 base at V and 2 bases at J, with 6 bases between the two ends. Sequenced material: PBMCs. The chain employs TRBV14 and TRBJ2-7, with D uncertain. The source is a human donor in good health (CMV status not recorded). Some clones in this sample may be carry-over from other donors' samples. The CDR3 DNA reads TGTGCCAGCAGCCAAGGTCCCCCCTACGAGCAGTACTTC. Amino acids: CASSQGPPYEQYF.